Shown below are 32 T cell receptor beta chains from a single sample sequenced in a study of T cells in Graves' hyperthyroidism and ophthalmopathy. The source material, RNA transcripts, was used to amplify TCR beta CDR3 regions. HTBI primers were the set used in a first-round RT-PCR of the TCR CDR3. TCRdb independently ran MiXCR on the multiplex PCR reads; one entry per CDR3 protein. The sample has hundreds of thousands of distinct CDR3 sequences; roughly 23% are singletons. Sequenced sample: blood. The source of these receptors is a woman aged 65 to 85 with Graves' ophthalmopathy.

The chain combines TRBV10-3 with TRBJ2-5; the D gene is possibly TRBD2 (7 bases). This CDR3 has 12 residues. Trimming removed 5 bases at V and 4 bases at J, with 8 bases between. CDR1 is ENHRY and CDR2 is SYGVKD in the germline V gene. The CDR3 loop reads CAISRGGETQYF. The CDR3 DNA is TGTGCCATCAGTAGGGGGGGAGAGACCCAGTACTTC.

The rearrangement joins TRBV12-3 or TRBV12-4 to TRBJ2-7, with D perhaps TRBD1 (6 bases). The CDR3 covers 13 residues. Deletions cut 3 bases from V and 3 bases from J, with 9 bases between. The CDR3 loop is CASSFQGNYEQYF. The CDR3 bases are TGTGCCAGCAGTTTTCAGGGGAACTACGAGCAGTACTTC.

This clonotype appeared many times. The CDR3 region has the DNA TGTGCCAGTAAGACTGCACTAGCGAAAAACATTCAGTACTTC. Its translation: CASKTALAKNIQYF. The chain is built from TRBV28 and TRBJ2-4; 7 nucleotides align to TRBD2. Germline V lookup: CDR1 MDHEN, CDR2 SYDVKM. The CDR3 totals 14 residues. Unmatched junction bases numbered 9, after V lost 9 bases and J lost 4 bases.

This clonotype was picked up many times. The chain joins TRBV7-9 to TRBJ2-3; TRBD2 agrees at 12 bases. The CDR3 has 16 residues. V lost 5 bases, J lost 3 bases, and 6 bases stayed unmatched. From germline, CDR1 is SEHNR and CDR2 FQNEAQ (reference sequence). The CDR3 nucleotides are TGTGCCAGCAGCCGGACTAGCGGGATGAGAACAGATACGCAGTATTTT. It codes for CASSRTSGMRTDTQYF.

This clonotype was picked up many times. In DNA, the CDR3 is TGTGCCAGCAGCCAAGTTCGAGACTGGAGCACAGATACGCAGTATTTT. It encodes CASSQVRDWSTDTQYF. The gene calls are TRBV3-1 and TRBJ2-3; the D is unclear. This CDR3 region has 16 residues. V was clipped by 1 base and J by 0 bases, with 11 bases between them. CDR1 is LGHDT and CDR2 is YNNKEL in the germline V gene (reference sequence).

This clonotype was counted ten times or more. The genes are TRBV29-1 and TRBJ1-1; D not certain. Trimming cost V 4 bases and J 1 base, with 7 bases left between them. The CDR3 is 12 residues long. CDR1 is SQVTM and CDR2 is ANQGSEA in the germline V gene. The CDR3 region has the DNA TGCAGCGTTGGCACGGCGAACACTGAAGCTTTCTTT. Translating gives CSVGTANTEAFF.

The rearrangement links TRBV20-1 to TRBJ1-5; D gene uncertain. The germline V gene has CDR1 DFQATT and CDR2 SNEGSKA (reference sequence). The CDR3 extends over 13 amino acids. V was shortened by 7 bases and J by 5 bases, with 15 bases between the two germline ends. The CDR3 DNA reads as TGCAGTGTGCATGAACACGGCGATCAGCCCCAGCATTTT. Amino acids: CSVHEHGDQPQHF.

This clonotype showed up many times. V is TRBV11-2 and J is TRBJ2-5; 7 nucleotides match TRBD2. CDR3 length: 13 amino acids. Germline CDR1 is SGHAT and CDR2 is FQNNGV. J lost 2 bases, V lost 5 bases, and 2 bases had no gene match. CDR3: CASSQGLQETQYF. The CDR3 DNA is TGTGCCAGCAGCCAGGGACTACAAGAGACCCAGTACTTC.

This clonotype was seen a handful of times. The chain uses TRBV20-1 and TRBJ1-5, with a possible D match to TRBD1 (5 bases). The V gene's germline CDR1 is DFQATT and CDR2 SNEGSKA (reference sequence). V was shortened by 6 bases and J by 3 bases, with 12 bases between the two germline ends. The CDR3 runs 13 residues. The CDR3 coding sequence is TGCAGTGCCCGGGGTGGGGCCAATCAGCCCCAGCATTTT. Translating gives CSARGGANQPQHF.

J is TRBJ1-2 and V is TRBV7-9, with a possible D match to TRBD1 (6 bases). Trimming cost V 5 bases and J 3 bases, with 19 bases left between them. Germline V CDR1 and CDR2: SEHNR, FQNEAQ (reference sequence). This CDR3 spans 16 amino acids. CDR3 region: CASSPGGGPIDYGYTF. CDR3 sequence (DNA): TGTGCCAGCAGCCCCGGTGGGGGGCCGATAGACTATGGCTACACCTTC.

V is TRBV5-4 and J is TRBJ2-3; no clear D gene. V lost 0 bases and J lost 4, with 6 bases in between. Germline lookup yields CDR1 SGHNT and CDR2 YYREEE (reference sequence). CDR3 length equals 13 residues. CDR3 sequence: CASSLANSDTQYF. CDR3 bases: TGTGCCAGCAGCTTGGCCAATTCAGATACGCAGTATTTT.

The chain links TRBV19 to TRBJ2-1; D possibly corresponds to TRBD2 (6 bases). CDR1 and CDR2 (germline): LNHDA, SQIVND (reference sequence). Trimming took off 3 bases at V and 6 bases at J, with 12 bases between the two ends. The CDR3 consists of 14 residues. In DNA form, the CDR3 reads TGTGCCAGTAGTATCAGGGAGGCGATCAATGAGCAGTTCTTC. It translates to CASSIREAINEQFF.

With respect to this clonotype: The junction shows a germline mismatch at one end, possibly a read error. The chain carries TRBV6-1 and TRBJ1-5; weak D call: TRBD1 (5 bases). The CDR3 spans 15 residues. Germline V gives CDR1 MNHNS, CDR2 SASEGT. The CDR3 loop is CASTPGGYSNQPQHF. DNA for the CDR3: TGCGCCAGCACACCGGGGGGTTATAGCAATCAGCCCCAGCATTTT.

The gene calls are TRBV9 and TRBJ1-1, with TRBD1 matching 9 bases. Germline V gene lookup returns CDR1 SGDLS and CDR2 YYNGEE. With V trimmed by 4 bases and J by 8 bases, 12 bases remained unmatched. This CDR3 is 15 amino acids long. The CDR3 loop is CASSPNGVQGAEAFF. DNA of the CDR3: TGTGCCAGCAGCCCAAACGGGGTACAGGGGGCGGAAGCTTTCTTT.

The chain employs TRBV6-1 and TRBJ2-1; TRBD2 matches 10 bases. The CDR3 contains 14 residues. The V gene end was trimmed by 6 bases and the J gene end by 6 bases; junction bases not matched to a gene: 5. CDR1 is MNHNS, CDR2 SASEGT, per germline. The CDR3 loop is CASRSGRALNEQFF. In DNA, the CDR3 is TGTGCCAGCAGAAGCGGGAGGGCCCTCAATGAGCAGTTCTTC.

The CDR3 spells CASSLRQDFYTDTQYF. The CDR3 nucleotides read TGTGCCAGCAGCCTCCGACAGGATTTCTACACAGATACGCAGTATTTT. This sequence joins TRBV9 and TRBJ2-3, with TRBD1 as a possible D gene (6 bases). Germline V gives CDR1 SGDLS, CDR2 YYNGEE. Trimming removed 4 bases at V and 2 bases at J, with 17 bases between. The CDR3 is made up of 16 amino acids. The complete variable domain, with remaining parts taken from reference TRBV9 and TRBJ2-3, reads DSGVTQTPKHLITATGQRVTLRCSPRSGDLSVYWYQQSLDQGLQFLIQYYNGEERAKGNILERFSAQQFPDLHSELNLSSLELGDSALYFCASSLRQDFYTDTQYFGPGTRLTVL.

This chain uses TRBV19 with TRBJ2-4, with 8 bases that match TRBD1. The CDR3 is 14 amino acids. Germline CDR1 and CDR2: LNHDA and SQIVND (reference sequence). Trimming cost V 6 bases and J 6 bases; bases outside gene matches: 7. The CDR3 is CASSDRGGRNIQYF. CDR3 DNA sequence: TGTGCCAGTAGCGACAGGGGTGGGAGAAACATTCAGTACTTC.

This clonotype has more than one count but fewer than ten. The chain carries TRBV7-8 and TRBJ2-7; D perhaps matches TRBD1 (7 bases). The CDR3 has 16 amino acids. Trimming removed 4 bases from V and 4 bases from J, with 20 bases in between. From germline, CDR1 is SGHVS and CDR2 FQNEAQ. This CDR3 reads CASSSGVYRGGYEQYF. CDR3 DNA sequence: TGTGCCAGCAGCTCGGGGGTGTACAGGGGAGGATACGAGCAGTACTTC.

This clonotype was seen a handful of times. This chain connects TRBV10-2 to TRBJ1-2; TRBD1 agrees at 11 bases. The germline V gene has CDR1 WSHSY and CDR2 SAAADI. Unmatched junction bases numbered 8, after V lost 6 bases and J lost 5 bases. This CDR3 is 15 amino acids long. CDR3 coding DNA: TGCGCCAGCAGAGGGACAGGGGGGTCCCAATATGGCTACACCTTC. Amino acid sequence: CASRGTGGSQYGYTF.

This clonotype was seen only a few times. This chain links TRBV11-3 with TRBJ2-3, with D perhaps matching TRBD1 or TRBD2 (5 bases each). Trimming pared 7 bases from V and 1 base from J, leaving 27 bases between. CDR1 and CDR2 from the germline V gene are SGHNT and YENEEA. The CDR3 sequence is 19 residues long. This chain's CDR3 is CASITTPCRGPLCTDTQYF. Written as DNA, the CDR3 is TGTGCCAGCATCACCACACCCTGCCGGGGACCCCTTTGCACAGATACGCAGTATTTT.

This clonotype was counted a few times. The chain combines TRBV5-6 with TRBJ2-2, with 10 bases matching TRBD2. V shed 0 bases and J 5 bases; nucleotides not matched to a gene: 4. This CDR3 has 16 amino acids. The germline gives CDR1 SGHDT, CDR2 YYEEEE. CDR3 region: CASSLVSSGGTGELFF. CDR3 nucleotides: TGTGCCAGCAGCTTGGTATCTAGCGGGGGAACCGGGGAGCTGTTTTTT.

The chain has TRBV20-1 and TRBJ2-4; the D call may be TRBD1 or TRBD2 (6 bases each). CDR3 size: 15 residues. CDR1 is DFQATT and CDR2 is SNEGSKA in the germline V gene (reference sequence). V lost 4 bases and J 0 bases, leaving 13 bases between the germline ends. The CDR3 here is CSAKRGDLAKNIQYF. CDR3 in DNA: TGCAGTGCTAAAAGGGGGGATTTAGCCAAAAACATTCAGTACTTC.

The chain employs TRBV30 and TRBJ1-1, with D uncertain. This CDR3 spans 8 amino acids. Germline values: CDR1 GTSNPN, CDR2 SVGIG (reference sequence). Trimming took 1 base from V and 9 from J, leaving 0 bases between them. This CDR3 reads CAWSEAFF. Written as DNA, the CDR3 is TGTGCCTGGAGTGAAGCTTTCTTT. The full variable domain, completed using reference TRBV30 and TRBJ1-1, is SQTIHQWPATLVQPVGSPLSLECTVEGTSNPNLYWYRQAAGRGLQLLFYSVGIGQISSEVPQNLSASRPQDRQFILSSKKLLLSDSGFYLCAWSEAFFGQGTRLTVV.

This chain links TRBV6-2 or TRBV6-3 with TRBJ2-5; 13 bases map to TRBD2. Germline values: CDR1 MNHEY, CDR2 SVGEGT. The CDR3 length is 16 residues. V dropped 2 bases and J dropped 5; count of bases not matched to a gene: 5. The CDR3 DNA reads TGTGCCAGCAGTTACCGCCGACTAGCGGGAGGTGAGACCCAGTACTTC. Residues: CASSYRRLAGGETQYF.

The chain joins TRBV4-2 to TRBJ1-2, with TRBD1 identical over 8 bases. Per the germline V gene, CDR1 is LGHNA and CDR2 is YNFKEQ. V trimming: 8 bases; J trimming: 8 bases; junction bases outside the gene matches: 16. This CDR3 has 15 residues. The CDR3 nucleotides are TGTGCCAGCGGCGCCAATCGACAGGGGCCGGGAGGCTACACCTTC. It specifies CASGANRQGPGGYTF.

This sequence joins TRBV6-5 and TRBJ1-2, with 7 positions matching TRBD1. The germline gives CDR1 MNHEY, CDR2 SVGAGI. The CDR3 runs 16 residues. Germline trimming cut 1 base from V and 6 bases from J; bases unmatched to any gene: 11. CDR3 protein: CASSYLRQGGSDGYTF. DNA for the CDR3: TGTGCCAGCAGTTACTTACGACAGGGTGGAAGTGATGGCTACACCTTC.

This clonotype has a handful of counts. This chain's CDR3 is CASSLYYGTGEQYF. The CDR3 DNA reads as TGTGCCAGCAGTTTATATTATGGGACAGGGGAGCAGTACTTC. The V and J genes are TRBV27 and TRBJ2-7; TRBD1 aligns across 9 bases. CDR1 and CDR2 (germline): MNHEY, SMNVEV (reference sequence). The V and J ends lost 1 base and 7 bases, in that order; junction bases with no gene match: 5. The CDR3 spans 14 residues.

This clonotype came up a few times. The chain joins TRBV19 to TRBJ2-7; a possible D gene is TRBD2 (6 bases). This CDR3 has 16 residues. Germline V CDR1 and CDR2: LNHDA, SQIVND (reference sequence). The V end was cut by 5 bases, the J end by 0 bases, with 17 bases between. The CDR3 spells CASSSMGDGSSYEQYF. CDR3 nucleotides: TGTGCCAGTAGTTCCATGGGGGACGGGAGCTCCTACGAGCAGTACTTC. The full variable domain, its missing parts supplied by reference TRBV19 and TRBJ2-7, is DGGITQSPKYLFRKEGQNVTLSCEQNLNHDAMYWYRQDPGQGLRLIYYSQIVNDFQKGDIAEGYSVSREKKESFPLTVTSAQKNPTAFYLCASSSMGDGSSYEQYFGPGTRLTVT.

This clonotype has only a few counts. This sequence joins TRBV6-1 and TRBJ2-3, with a tentative D call TRBD2 (5 bases). Trimming shortened V by 5 bases and J by 10 bases, and 16 bases separated the two germline ends. The CDR3 contains 13 residues. CDR1 and CDR2 from the germline V gene are MNHNS and SASEGT. CDR3 loop: CASSTKAGIAQYF. Written as DNA, the CDR3 is TGTGCCAGCAGTACGAAGGCCGGGATAGCGCAGTATTTT.

There are many counts of this clonotype. The rearrangement links TRBV7-2 to TRBJ2-1; D is possibly TRBD2 (6 bases). Trimming shortened V by 3 bases and J by 10 bases, and 13 bases separated the two germline ends. The CDR3 is 13 amino acids. The germline CDR1 and CDR2 sequences are SGHTA and FQGNSA. The CDR3 region has the DNA TGTGCCAGCAGCTTCCCCGGGAGACCCGAGCAGTTCTTC. Its protein is CASSFPGRPEQFF. The full variable domain, completed using reference TRBV7-2 and TRBJ2-1, is GAGVSQSPSNKVTEKGKDVELRCDPISGHTALYWYRQSLGQGLEFLIYFQGNSAPDKSGLPSDRFSAERTGGSVSTLTIQRTQQEDSAVYLCASSFPGRPEQFFGPGTRLTVL.

The rearrangement joins TRBV12-5 to TRBJ2-3; possible D gene TRBD1, 5 bases. There are 15 residues in the CDR3. Trimming left V 5 bases short and J 2 bases short, with 14 bases between. The germline V gene encodes CDR1 LGHNT and CDR2 FRNRAP. CDR3 DNA sequence: TGTGCTAGTGGTCCTGGACATGGACACACAGATACGCAGTATTTT. Translating it yields CASGPGHGHTDTQYF.

The table lists this clonotype with a few counts. V is TRBV30 and J is TRBJ2-4, with 10 bases that match TRBD2. Germline CDR1 is GTSNPN and CDR2 is SVGIG (reference sequence). This CDR3 region has 15 residues. Trimming at V came to 6 bases and at J to 0 bases, leaving 5 bases not matched to a gene. In nucleotides, the CDR3 is TGTGCCTGCCGACTAGCGGGCTTAGCCAAAAACATTCAGTACTTC. Its protein is CACRLAGLAKNIQYF.